This entry describes one T cell receptor beta chain. Its antigen remains unknown. This sample was taken from a study of cytomegalovirus exposure and HLA in healthy donors. Whole-study results and caveats: Later work found most CMV-associated TCR beta chains apparently HLA-restricted. Reported results showed that the classifier diagnosed cytomegalovirus status with high specificity and sensitivity.

PCR employed 60 Vbeta and 13 Jbeta primers. In the authors' workflow: Counted up in a later analysis, unique TCR beta chains came to 60 million to 95 million, with about 9.9 million shared. Produced via immunoSEQ multiplex PCR; TCRdb's table is partial and in-frame only. D and trimming come from the DNA, and the V and J calls and clone size come from that table. The repertoire has fewer than 70,000 clones, 74% of them found once; the top ten carry roughly 10%. While unrecorded immune exposures were likely, the donors were nominally healthy when sampled. The sequence derives from an older woman in good health and CMV-seropositive. Sequencing was performed on PBMCs.

The CDR3 DNA follows: TGTGCCAGCAGTTTCCAGACAGTCAACTATGGCTACACCTTC. This encodes CASSFQTVNYGYTF. The chain is built from TRBV2 and TRBJ1-2, with D maybe TRBD1 (5 bases). The CDR3 length is 14 residues. Germline CDR1 reads SNHLY; CDR2 reads FYNNEI. Trimming cost V 5 bases and J 2 bases, with 12 bases left between them.